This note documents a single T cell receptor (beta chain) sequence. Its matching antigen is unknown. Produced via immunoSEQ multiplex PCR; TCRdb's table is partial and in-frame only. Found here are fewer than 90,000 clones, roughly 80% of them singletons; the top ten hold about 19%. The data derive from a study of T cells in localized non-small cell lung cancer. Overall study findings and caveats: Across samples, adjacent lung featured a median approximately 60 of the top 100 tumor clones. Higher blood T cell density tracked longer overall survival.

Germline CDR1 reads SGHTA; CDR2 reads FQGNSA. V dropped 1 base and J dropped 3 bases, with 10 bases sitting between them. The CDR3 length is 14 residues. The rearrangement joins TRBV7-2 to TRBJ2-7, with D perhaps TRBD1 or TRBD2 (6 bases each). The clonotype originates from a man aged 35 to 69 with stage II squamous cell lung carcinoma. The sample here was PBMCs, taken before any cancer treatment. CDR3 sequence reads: CASSLEGGGYEQYF. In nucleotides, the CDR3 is TGTGCCAGCAGCTTAGAAGGAGGGGGCTACGAGCAGTACTTC. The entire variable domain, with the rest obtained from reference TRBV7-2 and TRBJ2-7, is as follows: GAGVSQSPSNKVTEKGKDVELRCDPISGHTALYWYRQSLGQGLEFLIYFQGNSAPDKSGLPSDRFSAERTGGSVSTLTIQRTQQEDSAVYLCASSLEGGGYEQYFGPGTRLTVT.